The 8 T cell receptor beta chains presented below share a single source sample, sequenced in a study of T cell changes during pregnancy in multiple sclerosis. Method: immunoSEQ multiplex PCR; TCRdb's copy keeps in-frame clones and lacks some. Among tens of thousands of clones, roughly 92% were seen once, and the ten largest hold around 2%. Sequencing used peripheral blood, obtained in the second trimester of pregnancy. All receptors derive from a female donor with multiple sclerosis, enrolled in a pregnancy study.

This chain connects TRBV13 to TRBJ2-1, with TRBD2 identical over 10 bases. V gave up 4 bases and J gave up 0 bases; unmatched junction bases: 9. This CDR3 is 18 amino acids long. Germline values: CDR1 PRHDT, CDR2 FYEKMQ (reference sequence). CDR3 residues: CASSYRLAGGSSYNEQFF. The CDR3 bases are TGTGCCAGCAGCTACCGACTAGCGGGTGGGAGCTCCTACAATGAGCAGTTCTTC.

The gene calls are TRBV6-5 and TRBJ1-6, with D possibly TRBD1 on 6 matching bases. CDR3 length: 16 amino acids. Trimming stripped 0 bases from V and 10 bases from J, with 16 bases between. CDR1 and CDR2 (germline): MNHEY, SVGAGI. Written as DNA, the CDR3 is TGTGCCAGCAGTTACTCGACGCGGTTAGGGGGATCACCCCTCCACTTT. It codes for CASSYSTRLGGSPLHF.

Here the CDR3 DNA reads TGTGCCTGGGGACAGACAGACACTGAAGCTTTCTTT. Its protein is CAWGQTDTEAFF. This chain links TRBV30 with TRBJ1-1; D is perhaps TRBD1 (6 bases). CDR1 GTSNPN and CDR2 SVGIG come from the germline V gene (reference sequence). The CDR3 loop spans 12 amino acids. V lost 5 bases to trimming and J lost 3 bases, with 10 bases between them. Combining the CDR3 with reference TRBV30 and TRBJ1-1 gives the whole variable domain SQTIHQWPATLVQPVGSPLSLECTVEGTSNPNLYWYRQAAGRGLQLLFYSVGIGQISSEVPQNLSASRPQDRQFILSSKKLLLSDSGFYLCAWGQTDTEAFFGQGTRLTVV.

Turning to this clone: Mismatch with germline at one junction end may stem from a read error. The chain recombines TRBV19 with TRBJ1-2; 8 bases align to TRBD1. CDR3 size: 9 residues. Per germline, CDR1 LNHDA and CDR2 SQIVND (reference sequence). The CDR3 DNA follows: TGTGCCAGTGGACAGGGAGGACTCTTC. It is translated as CASGQGGLF.

The rearrangement uses TRBV7-2 and TRBJ2-1, with TRBD2 as a possible D gene (5 bases). Germline V CDR1 and CDR2: SGHTA, FQGNSA. The length of the CDR3 is 15 residues. The V and J ends lost 1 base and 6 bases respectively, with 13 bases between them. The CDR3 DNA is TGTGCCAGCAGCTTAGAGGCCACTCGGGGCAATGAGCAGTTCTTC. Its protein is CASSLEATRGNEQFF.

The chain recombines TRBV6-6 with TRBJ2-1; 11 bases align to TRBD2. Losses at the gene ends were 8 bases for V and 7 bases for J; bases not matched to a gene: 13. This CDR3 is built from 16 residues. The germline V gene has CDR1 MNHNY and CDR2 SVGAGI (reference sequence). In DNA form, the CDR3 reads TGTGCCAGCTTCGCTAGCGGGGGGTTAGATGGTAATGAGCAGTTCTTC. Translated, it gives CASFASGGLDGNEQFF.

CDR3 region: CASSPPQGTGMYNEQFF. The DNA for the CDR3 is TGTGCCAGCAGCCCTCCGCAGGGGACAGGGATGTATAATGAGCAGTTCTTC. The J gene is TRBJ2-1, the V gene TRBV7-8; 9 bases match TRBD1. The J segment lost 7 bases and the V segment lost 5 bases, leaving 15 bases of the junction unmatched. The CDR3 runs to 17 residues. CDR1 and CDR2 from the germline V gene are SGHVS and FQNEAQ.

The V call is TRBV5-5, the J call TRBJ2-7; 11 bases are shared with TRBD1. Germline trimming cut 5 bases from V and 4 bases from J; bases unmatched to any gene: 5. Germline values: CDR1 SGHKS, CDR2 YYEKEE (reference sequence). The CDR3 sequence is 14 residues long. The CDR3 DNA follows: TGTGCCAGCAGGATTGGACAGGGGGCTTACGAGCAGTACTTC. This encodes CASRIGQGAYEQYF.